This TCR beta chain was profiled in a study of T-cell reconstitution after alpha-beta-depleted transplantation in children. Preparation of the TCRbeta library used unique molecular identifiers. MiXCR, run by TCRdb on the PCR reads, gives a single entry per CDR3 protein. The sample consists of almost 400,000 distinct CDR3 sequences, approximately 20% of them appearing once. V was trimmed by 2 bases and J by 7 bases, leaving 19 bases between them. Per the germline V gene, CDR1 is SGHDT and CDR2 is YYEEEE. The CDR3 is made up of 16 amino acids. The chain links TRBV5-6 to TRBJ1-5, with a weak D call TRBD1 (6 bases). The source of this sequence is a human donor who donated a stem cell graft to a child with acute myeloid leukemia. The sample here was PBMCs from the stem cell graft donor, taken from the stem cell graft. The CDR3 spells CASSLYALDSAQPQHF. CDR3 in DNA: TGTGCCAGCAGCTTATATGCTCTGGACAGTGCACAGCCCCAGCATTTT.